Listed below are T cell receptor beta chains from one sample, sequenced in a study of tumor-infiltrating lymphocytes in primary liver carcinoma. TCRdb passed the multiplex PCR reads through MiXCR, listing each CDR3 protein once. The table shows some 180,000 distinct CDR3 sequences, with about 60% occurring only once. Sequencing used peripheral blood. The source is a man aged 40-50 years with primary liver carcinoma and hepatitis B virus infection. CDR3s include the opening cysteine and the closing phenylalanine or tryptophan. D genes are given only for firm matches. Part of the rows lack a size; the others show once, few, many or a class for expanded clones.

TRBV4-2	-	TRBJ2-6	TRBD1	18	TGTGCCAGCAGCCAAGATGGACAGGGTAGCACTGGGGCCAACATCCTGACTTTC	CASSQDGQGSTGANILTF
TRBV11-2	-	TRBJ2-2	-	15	TGTGCCGGCAGCTTTATCGAACTGGGGTTAGGGGAGCTGTTTTTT	CAGSFIELGLGELFF
TRBV14	-	TRBJ2-7	TRBD2	14	TGTGCCAGCAGCCAAGGCCTAGCGGGCTACGAGCAGTACTTC	CASSQGLAGYEQYF
TRBV7-9	-	TRBJ2-3	TRBD1	16	TGTGCCAGCAGCCCCCGGGACAGCCCTAGCACAGATACGCAGTATTTT	CASSPRDSPSTDTQYF
TRBV6-5	many	TRBJ2-1	TRBD2	15	TGTGCCAGCAGTTACTTCCCTAGCGGGACCTATGAGCAGTTCTTC	CASSYFPSGTYEQFF
TRBV5-8	few	TRBJ2-3	-	15	TGTGCCAGCAGCTCGGGACTGGCTAGCACAGATACGCAGTATTTT	CASSSGLASTDTQYF
TRBV6-6	-	TRBJ2-1	TRBD2	14	TGTGCCAGCAGTACTACGGAGCGGGAGTATGAGCAGTTCTTC	CASSTTEREYEQFF
TRBV28	few	TRBJ2-1	-	15	TGTGCCAGCAGTTGGGCGGGACGTGGCGAGCGCGAGCAGTTCTTC	CASSWAGRGEREQFF
TRBV29-1	-	TRBJ2-7	-	13	TGCAGCGTTGAAGATAGGGTACGGAACGAGCAGTACTTC	CSVEDRVRNEQYF
TRBV4-2	few	TRBJ1-2	-	14	TGTGCCAGCAGCCAGGTGGGATTGGACTATGGCTACACCTTC	CASSQVGLDYGYTF
TRBV29-1	many	TRBJ2-1	TRBD2	13	TGCAGCGCGGGTGGACTAGCGGGCAATGAGCAGTTCTTC	CSAGGLAGNEQFF
TRBV29-1	many	TRBJ1-5	-	13	TGCAGCGTTGCAGGGGCGAGGGATCAGCCCCAGCATTTT	CSVAGARDQPQHF